The 14 T cell receptor beta chains below come from one sample, sequenced in a study of human T cells and chemical hapten exposure (dated by TCRdb to the early 2020s). Total RNA was extracted from unfractionated whole blood collected in Tempus Blood RNA tubes. Library preparation attached unique molecular identifiers to individual cDNA molecules for quantitative, reproducible TCR counting. Using fastp trimming at Q25 and MiXCR clonotype assembly, TCRdb reanalyzed the public sequencing data and kept in-frame beta chains. Each record represents a unique CDR3 protein, reported with the most common genes and DNA among its rows. In this sample the table shows around 120,000 distinct CDR3 sequences, roughly 8.5% of which occur a single time. The ten biggest clones cover 1.4% of the sample. The sample consisted of whole blood. The receptors shown here come from a human donor in good health. Some clones in this sample may be carry-over from other donors' samples. Donor details come from another sample of the same person, matched by shared clones.

This clonotype was counted ten times or more. The rearrangement joins TRBV6-6 to TRBJ1-4; D gene unclear. Germline V gene sequence: CDR1 MNHNY, CDR2 SVGAGI (reference sequence). Trimming shortened V by 10 bases and J by 8 bases, and 20 bases separated the two germline ends. This CDR3 comprises 14 residues. As DNA, the CDR3 is TGTGCCACTCAGCCGTCTGGAGGTGAGGAAAAACTGTTTTTT. Its protein product is CATQPSGGEEKLFF.

This clonotype appeared a few times. The CDR3 DNA reads TGTGCCAGTAGTATAAACAGCTACGAGCAGTACTTC. Translating it yields CASSINSYEQYF. This chain connects TRBV19 to TRBJ2-7; D is uncertain. Germline assignment: CDR1 LNHDA and CDR2 SQIVND (reference sequence). CDR3 size: 12 residues. Trimming cost V 2 bases and J 3 bases, with 5 bases left between them.

This clonotype showed up many times. V usage is TRBV20-1 and J usage is TRBJ2-3, with TRBD2 matching over 9 bases. V was pared by 4 bases and J by 5 bases, with 7 bases of the junction left unmatched. Germline V lookup: CDR1 DFQATT, CDR2 SNEGSKA (reference sequence). The CDR3 is 14 amino acids. The CDR3 nucleotides read TGCAGTGCTATCCCAGCGGGGGGACGAGATACGCAGTATTTT. Amino acids: CSAIPAGGRDTQYF.

This clonotype was seen at least ten times. This chain joins TRBV12-3 or TRBV12-4 and TRBJ2-7, with D possibly being TRBD1 or TRBD2 (7 bases each). The CDR3 runs to 15 residues. Trimming cost V 3 bases and J 1 base, with 13 bases left between them. This CDR3 reads CASSLGGGSSYEQYF. The CDR3 DNA sequence: TGTGCCAGCAGTTTGGGAGGGGGCAGTTCCTACGAGCAGTACTTC.

This clonotype was counted at least ten times. V is TRBV2 and J is TRBJ2-1, with 13 bases identical to TRBD2. Germline V gene lookup returns CDR1 SNHLY and CDR2 FYNNEI. The length of the CDR3 is 15 residues. Trimming at V came to 6 bases and at J to 8 bases, leaving 7 bases not matched to a gene. This CDR3 is CASSPLAGGGDEQFF. CDR3 coding DNA: TGTGCCAGCAGCCCACTAGCGGGGGGGGGGGATGAGCAGTTCTTC.

This clonotype was counted between two and nine times. V and J are TRBV6-5 and TRBJ2-2; possibly TRBD1 for D (6 bases). V shed 2 bases and J shed 5 bases, with 12 bases lying between them. The V gene's germline CDR1 is MNHEY and CDR2 SVGAGI. The CDR3 extends over 15 amino acids. For the CDR3, the DNA is TGTGCCAGCAGTTACCTGGGGGCAGTGACCGGGGAGCTGTTTTTT. It translates to CASSYLGAVTGELFF.

This clonotype was counted ten times or more. The chain carries TRBV7-6 and TRBJ2-1, with 10 bases that match TRBD2. The germline gives CDR1 SGHVS, CDR2 FNYEAQ. CDR3 length equals 15 residues. V shed 5 bases and J 10 bases; nucleotides not matched to a gene: 11. CDR3 sequence: CASSGTGTSVREQFF. The CDR3 DNA reads as TGTGCCAGCAGCGGAACCGGGACTAGCGTCAGGGAGCAGTTCTTC.

The chain recombines TRBV10-3 with TRBJ2-1; tentative D call: TRBD2 (6 bases). The CDR3 has 13 amino acids. Trimming cost V 10 bases and J 8 bases, with 18 bases left between them. Per germline, CDR1 ENHRY and CDR2 SYGVKD. DNA of the CDR3: TGTGCCACCGGGACTCAGCCGCCCCATGAGCAGTTCTTC. It is translated as CATGTQPPHEQFF.

This clonotype was seen many times. The gene calls are TRBV5-1 and TRBJ2-1, with D possibly TRBD2 on 5 matching bases. The germline V gene encodes CDR1 SGHRS and CDR2 YFSETQ. V was clipped by 4 bases and J by 2 bases, with 10 bases between them. The length of the CDR3 is 14 residues. The CDR3 region is CASSQLEAYNEQFF. CDR3 nucleotides: TGCGCCAGCAGCCAGCTGGAGGCCTACAATGAGCAGTTCTTC.

This clonotype was recorded a few times. The rearrangement links TRBV12-3 or TRBV12-4 to TRBJ2-1, with 11 bases fitting TRBD1. J gave up 7 bases and V 7 bases, and 24 bases lay outside the gene matches. There are 20 residues in the CDR3. The CDR3 protein is CASNIFAIGTGGRLANEQFF. The CDR3 DNA is TGTGCCAGCAACATATTCGCCATCGGGACAGGGGGTCGTCTAGCTAATGAGCAGTTCTTC.

V and J are TRBV7-2 and TRBJ2-3, with 11 bases aligning to TRBD2. This CDR3 comprises 15 residues. CDR1 and CDR2 (germline): SGHTA, FQGNSA. The trim removed 5 bases at V and 4 bases at J, leaving 5 bases unmatched. The DNA of the CDR3 is TGTGCCAGCAGCCCCGTTAGCGGGGGGGCAGATACGCAGTATTTT. As protein: CASSPVSGGADTQYF.

The chain recombines TRBV10-3 with TRBJ2-7, with 7 bases that match TRBD1. Germline values: CDR1 ENHRY, CDR2 SYGVKD. Trimming removed 4 bases from V and 1 base from J; junction bases left unmatched: 4. The CDR3 is 14 residues long. The DNA for the CDR3 is TGTGCCATCAGTGGGGTGGACAGGTCCTACGAGCAGTACTTC. Amino acids: CAISGVDRSYEQYF.

This clonotype was observed a few times. In DNA, the CDR3 is TGTGCCATCAGTGAGTGGTTTGGGCGGTCGAACACCGGGGAGCTGTTTTTT. It encodes CAISEWFGRSNTGELFF. The V and J genes are TRBV10-3 and TRBJ2-2, with D hard to call. V gave up 1 base and J gave up 0 bases, with 12 bases separating them. Looked up from germline, CDR1 is ENHRY and CDR2 is SYGVKD. This CDR3 spans 17 amino acids.

This clonotype was counted ten times or more. This chain connects TRBV5-4 to TRBJ1-2; 7 bases map to TRBD1. CDR3 length: 15 residues. V lost 1 base to trimming and J lost 6 bases; unmatched junction nucleotides: 9. Germline assignment: CDR1 SGHNT and CDR2 YYREEE (reference sequence). The CDR3 loop is CASSLQQRGQDGYTF. In nucleotides, the CDR3 is TGTGCCAGCAGCTTGCAACAGAGGGGGCAGGATGGCTACACCTTC.